These 13 T cell receptor beta chains were all obtained from the same sample, sequenced in a study of identical twins. MiXCR, applied by TCRdb to the 5' RACE reads, yields one record per CDR3 protein. This table has a few hundred thousand distinct CDR3 sequences, 9.6% appearing once. These data also featured in a second study, about yellow fever vaccine responses in identical twins.

Source material: PBMCs. All receptors derive from a woman aged 18-29 years in good health.

This clonotype was observed many times. Here the CDR3 reads CASSQVGGQRGEQFF. Here the CDR3 DNA reads TGCGCCAGCAGCCAAGTTGGGGGGCAGCGTGGTGAGCAGTTCTTC. The gene calls are TRBV4-3 and TRBJ2-1; D tentatively reads TRBD1 or TRBD2 (6 bases each). V shed 1 base and J shed 9 bases, with 16 bases lying between them. The V gene's germline CDR1 is LGHNA and CDR2 YSLEER. The CDR3 has 15 residues.

This clonotype has ten or more counts. J is TRBJ2-1 and V is TRBV18; 8 bases fit TRBD2. V shed 3 bases and J 2 bases; nucleotides not matched to a gene: 6. Per the germline V gene, CDR1 is KGHSH and CDR2 is LQKENI. The CDR3 sequence is 16 residues long. CDR3 in amino acids: CASSPGTGGPYNEQFF. In DNA, the CDR3 is TGTGCCAGCTCACCGGGGACGGGAGGGCCCTACAATGAGCAGTTCTTC.

The gene calls are TRBV6-5 and TRBJ2-3; 7 bases map to TRBD2. This CDR3 has 14 amino acids. The germline V gene has CDR1 MNHEY and CDR2 SVGAGI. V shed 4 bases, J shed 4 bases, and the junction held 5 bases outside the gene matches. CDR3 sequence reads: CASSFTGGPDTQYF. CDR3 in DNA: TGTGCCAGCAGTTTCACGGGGGGACCAGATACGCAGTATTTT.

In this sample, this clonotype turned up a few times. The chain links TRBV5-5 to TRBJ2-1, with a weak D call TRBD2 (6 bases). The CDR3 length is 16 residues. From germline, CDR1 is SGHKS and CDR2 YYEKEE (reference sequence). The ends were cut back, 4 bases at V and 0 bases at J, with 14 bases in the middle. The CDR3 DNA sequence: TGTGCCAGCAGCGGGAGGACAAGAAGCTCCTACAATGAGCAGTTCTTC. It specifies CASSGRTRSSYNEQFF.

This clonotype was detected only a few times. The CDR3: CASSRDFIYEQYF. CDR3 coding DNA: TGTGCCAGCAGCCGGGACTTTATATACGAGCAGTACTTC. The chain carries TRBV12-3 or TRBV12-4 and TRBJ2-7; D possibly corresponds to TRBD2 (6 bases). This CDR3 comprises 13 residues. V was pared by 6 bases and J by 4 bases, with 13 bases between.

CDR3 sequence reads: CATSSTAPTPSYEQYF. The CDR3, as DNA: TGTGCCACCAGCAGTACCGCGCCGACCCCATCCTACGAGCAGTACTTC. V usage is TRBV15 and J usage is TRBJ2-7; D is ambiguous. The CDR3 contains 16 residues. V shed 3 bases and J shed 1 base, with 16 bases lying between them. Germline V gene sequence: CDR1 LNHNV, CDR2 YYDKDF (reference sequence). Using reference TRBV15 and TRBJ2-7 for the parts outside the CDR3, the full variable domain is DAMVIQNPRYQVTQFGKPVTLSCSQTLNHNVMYWYQQKSSQAPKLLFHYYDKDFNNEADTPDNFQSRRPNTSFCFLDIRSPGLGDTAMYLCATSSTAPTPSYEQYFGPGTRLTVT.

This clonotype was seen at least ten times. This chain connects TRBV28 to TRBJ2-7; D is perhaps TRBD2 (5 bases). The CDR3 loop spans 15 amino acids. The germline CDR1 and CDR2 sequences are MDHEN and SYDVKM. V was cut by 3 bases and J by 2 bases, with 14 bases left in between. Here the CDR3 reads CASSFSGPGTYEQYF. The CDR3 nucleotides are TGTGCCAGCAGTTTCTCCGGACCGGGGACCTACGAGCAGTACTTC.

This clonotype was observed many times. The chain has TRBV11-2 and TRBJ2-1; D is unresolved. This CDR3 has 15 amino acids. The V gene's germline CDR1 is SGHAT and CDR2 FQNNGV. Trimming took 1 base from V and 8 from J, leaving 15 bases between them. The chain's CDR3 is CASSLVGRPGDEQFF. CDR3 sequence (DNA): TGTGCCAGCAGCTTAGTTGGGCGGCCAGGAGATGAGCAGTTCTTC.

This clonotype was counted many times. The V and J genes are TRBV27 and TRBJ2-5; unclear D gene. Trimming shortened V by 6 bases and J by 6 bases, and 11 bases separated the two germline ends. Germline CDR1 reads MNHEY; CDR2 reads SMNVEV (reference sequence). The CDR3 contains 12 residues. The CDR3 DNA is TGTGCCAGCAGCCCTTCTATTCAGACCCAGTACTTC. This sequence encodes CASSPSIQTQYF.

This clonotype was seen a handful of times. The chain carries TRBV6-1 and TRBJ2-5; 7 nucleotides match TRBD1. The ends lost 6 bases at V and 5 bases at J; junction bases unmatched: 6. The V gene's germline CDR1 is MNHNS and CDR2 SASEGT. The CDR3 sequence is 13 residues long. DNA for the CDR3: TGTGCCAGCAGACCGGGACAGTGGGAGACCCAGTACTTC. Translating gives CASRPGQWETQYF.

The sample holds many counts of this clonotype. V gene TRBV20-1 combines with J gene TRBJ2-2, with TRBD1 matching 7 bases. Germline V gene sequence: CDR1 DFQATT, CDR2 SNEGSKA (reference sequence). The CDR3 spans 15 residues. The V gene end was trimmed by 3 bases and the J gene end by 0 bases; junction bases not matched to a gene: 4. CDR3 nucleotides: TGCAGTGCTAGGGCCGGGACAGCGAACACCGGGGAGCTGTTTTTT. It translates to CSARAGTANTGELFF.

The V gene is TRBV9, the J gene TRBJ2-5; 9 bases are shared with TRBD2. Germline V CDR1 and CDR2: SGDLS, YYNGEE. The CDR3 runs to 17 residues. With V trimmed by 0 bases and J by 5 bases, 11 bases remained unmatched. The CDR3 protein is CASSVDLSGGLRETQYF. The CDR3 coding sequence is TGTGCCAGCAGCGTAGATCTTAGCGGGGGTCTCAGGGAGACCCAGTACTTC.

This clonotype was observed a handful of times. This rearrangement joins TRBV6-5 to TRBJ2-1, with a tentative D call TRBD1 (6 bases). The CDR3 runs to 16 residues. Germline loops: CDR1 MNHEY, CDR2 SVGAGI. The V and J ends lost 1 base and 10 bases respectively, with 20 bases between them. CDR3 amino acids: CASSYFATQGRREQFF. CDR3 sequence (DNA): TGTGCCAGCAGTTACTTCGCGACGCAGGGGCGGCGCGAGCAGTTCTTC.